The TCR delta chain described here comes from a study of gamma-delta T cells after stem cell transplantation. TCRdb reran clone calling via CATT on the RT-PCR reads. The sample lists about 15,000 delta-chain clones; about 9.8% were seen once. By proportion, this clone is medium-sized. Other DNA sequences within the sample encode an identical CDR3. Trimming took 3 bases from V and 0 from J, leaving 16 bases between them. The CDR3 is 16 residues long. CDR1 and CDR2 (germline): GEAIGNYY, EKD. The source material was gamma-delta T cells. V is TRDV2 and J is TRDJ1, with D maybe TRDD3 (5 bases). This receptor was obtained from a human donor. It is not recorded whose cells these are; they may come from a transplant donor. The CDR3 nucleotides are TGTGCCTGTGACCTTGTGGGGACCTCAAACACCGATAAACTCATCTTT. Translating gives CACDLVGTSNTDKLIF.